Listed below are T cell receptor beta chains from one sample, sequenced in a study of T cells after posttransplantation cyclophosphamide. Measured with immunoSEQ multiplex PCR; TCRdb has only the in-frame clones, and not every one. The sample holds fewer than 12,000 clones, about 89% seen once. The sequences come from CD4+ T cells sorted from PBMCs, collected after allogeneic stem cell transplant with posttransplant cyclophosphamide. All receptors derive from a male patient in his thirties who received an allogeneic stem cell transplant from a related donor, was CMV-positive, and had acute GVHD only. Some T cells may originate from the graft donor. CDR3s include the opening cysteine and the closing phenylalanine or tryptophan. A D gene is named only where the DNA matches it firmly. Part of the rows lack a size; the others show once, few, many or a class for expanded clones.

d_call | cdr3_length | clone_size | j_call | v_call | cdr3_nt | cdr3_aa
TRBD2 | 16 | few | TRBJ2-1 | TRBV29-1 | TGCAGCGTGCCTCCGGGACTAGCGGGGGGGGTCGATGAGCAGTTCTTC | CSVPPGLAGGVDEQFF
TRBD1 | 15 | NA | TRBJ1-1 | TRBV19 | TGTGCCAGTAGAAACAACAGGGGATGGAACACTGAAGCTTTCTTT | CASRNNRGWNTEAFF
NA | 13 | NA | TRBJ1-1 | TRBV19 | TGTGCCAGTAGTATAGATCGAACAGTTGAAGCTTTCTTT | CASSIDRTVEAFF
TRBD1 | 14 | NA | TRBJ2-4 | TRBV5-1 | TGCGCCAGCAGCAGGGACAGACCACCGGACATTCAGTACTTC | CASSRDRPPDIQYF
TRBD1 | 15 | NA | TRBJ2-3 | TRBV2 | TGTGCCAGCAGCGTCAAACAGGGGGGTACAGATACGCAGTATTTT | CASSVKQGGTDTQYF
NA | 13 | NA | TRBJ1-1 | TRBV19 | TGTGCCAGTAGACCTACAGTGAACACTGAAGCTTTCTTT | CASRPTVNTEAFF
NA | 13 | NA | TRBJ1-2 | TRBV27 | TGTGCCAGCAGTCCCGGTTACGCGGGAGGCTACACCTTC | CASSPGYAGGYTF
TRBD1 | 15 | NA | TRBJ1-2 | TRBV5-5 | TGTGCCAGCAGCCAAGAATACAGGACAGGGGAGGGCTACACCTTC | CASSQEYRTGEGYTF
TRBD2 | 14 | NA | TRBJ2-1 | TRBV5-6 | TGTGCCAGCAGGCGGACTAGCGGGGCCCCCCCCTCTCTCTTC | CASRRTSGAPPSLF
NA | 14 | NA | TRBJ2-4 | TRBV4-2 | TGTGCCAGCAGCCAAGCAGGGGAGCTGAACATTCAGTACTTC | CASSQAGELNIQYF
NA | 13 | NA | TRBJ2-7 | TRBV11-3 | TGTGCCAGCAGCTTAGCCCCTAGTTACGAGCAGTACTTC | CASSLAPSYEQYF
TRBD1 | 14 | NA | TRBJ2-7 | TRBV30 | TGTGCCTGGAGTCCGGACAGGGGATACCACGAGCAGTACTTC | CAWSPDRGYHEQYF
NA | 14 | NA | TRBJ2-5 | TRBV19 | TGTGCCACCACTCCCGACAGGCCGGGAGAGACCCAGTACTTC | CATTPDRPGETQYF
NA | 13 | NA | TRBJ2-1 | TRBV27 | TGTGCCAGCAGTCCCTTTCCCTACAATGAGCAGTTCTTC | CASSPFPYNEQFF
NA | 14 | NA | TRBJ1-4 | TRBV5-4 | TGTGCCAGCAGCTTGGAACAGGGAGGGGAAAAACTGTTTTTT | CASSLEQGGEKLFF
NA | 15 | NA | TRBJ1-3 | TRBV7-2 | TGTGCCAGCAGCTTAGACAGGAGATCCGGAAACACCATATATTTT | CASSLDRRSGNTIYF
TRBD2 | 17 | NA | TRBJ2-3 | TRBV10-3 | TGTGCCATCAGCCTAGCGGGGGGCGCCACCAGCACAGATACGCAGTATTTT | CAISLAGGATSTDTQYF
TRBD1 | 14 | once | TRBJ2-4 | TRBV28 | TGTGCCAGCAGTCGGACAGGGGGCGCCCTAATTCAGTACTTC | CASSRTGGALIQYF
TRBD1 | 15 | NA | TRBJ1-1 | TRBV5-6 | TGTGCCAGCAGCGCCTTAGACAGGGTTAGCACTGAAGCTTTCTTT | CASSALDRVSTEAFF
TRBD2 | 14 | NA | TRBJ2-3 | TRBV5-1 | TGCGCCAGCAGCTTGGCGGTGGGGGGGGATACGCAGTATTTT | CASSLAVGGDTQYF
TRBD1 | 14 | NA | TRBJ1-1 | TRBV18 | TGTGCCAGCTCACCGGGACAGATAAACACTGAAGCTTTCTTT | CASSPGQINTEAFF
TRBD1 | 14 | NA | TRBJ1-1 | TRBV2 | TGTGCCAGCAACCCGACAGGGGGAAACTTCGAAGCTTTCTTT | CASNPTGGNFEAFF
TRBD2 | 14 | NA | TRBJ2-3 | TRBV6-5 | TGTGCCAGCAGTACTAGCGGGGGGGCAGATACGCAGTATTTT | CASSTSGGADTQYF
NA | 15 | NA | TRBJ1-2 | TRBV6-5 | TGTGCCAGCGGATCACAAGACAGGCAACGTTATGGCTACACCTTC | CASGSQDRQRYGYTF
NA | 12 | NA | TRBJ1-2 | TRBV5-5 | TGTGCCAGCAGCTTGGTATCCCCGCCGGACACCTTC | CASSLVSPPDTF
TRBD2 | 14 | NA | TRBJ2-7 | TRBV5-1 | TGCGCCAGCAGCACGACGGGACTAGGGCTCGAGCAGTACTTC | CASSTTGLGLEQYF
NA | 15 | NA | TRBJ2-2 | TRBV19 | TGTGCCAGTAGTACCGACAGGGGAGGGACCGGGGAGCTGTTTTTT | CASSTDRGGTGELFF
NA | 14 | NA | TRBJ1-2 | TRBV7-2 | TGTGCCAGCAGCTTAGCCTCAGGGGTGAAGGGCTACACCTTC | CASSLASGVKGYTF
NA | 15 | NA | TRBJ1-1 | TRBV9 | TGTGCCAGCAGCGTAGATCCCAGTCCCCTGACTGAAGCTTTCTTT | CASSVDPSPLTEAFF
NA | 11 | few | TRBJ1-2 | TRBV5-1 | TGCGCCAGCAGACTGAACTATGGCTACACCTTC | CASRLNYGYTF
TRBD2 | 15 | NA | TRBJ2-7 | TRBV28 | TGTGCCAGCAGTACCAACAGCGGGGGGCCCTGGGAGCAGTACTTC | CASSTNSGGPWEQYF